The 27 T cell receptor beta chains listed next were all sequenced from one sample in a study of Ad26.COV2.S vaccination and SARS-CoV-2 variants. Treatment defined: some 20 received Ad26.COV2.S at low or high dose, single or two shots; about five received placebo; per-sample allocation not given. Collection of the samples took place on day 63 after the first injection of vaccine or placebo. Sequencing used immunoSEQ multiplex PCR; TCRdb keeps in-frame clones, though not all of them. The sample holds roughly 300,000 clones; approximately 86% are singletons and the top ten take about 10%. The starting material was peripheral blood, obtained in a trial of Ad26.COV2.S vaccine versus placebo. The receptor set was obtained from a person between 18 and 65 years old who received the Ad26.COV2.S COVID-19 vaccine or a placebo.

The J gene is TRBJ2-3, the V gene TRBV5-1; D is ambiguous. The length of the CDR3 is 15 residues. Germline V gives CDR1 SGHRS, CDR2 YFSETQ. V lost 2 bases, J lost 2 bases, and 12 bases lay in between. CDR3 nucleotide sequence: TGCGCCAGCAGCTTCGTGTCGCCCTCCACAGATACGCAGTATTTT. Its protein product is CASSFVSPSTDTQYF.

The rearrangement joins TRBV6-5 to TRBJ1-1; 7 nucleotides agree with TRBD1. The CDR3 totals 14 residues. J was trimmed by 4 bases and V by 7 bases; bases with no gene match: 9. CDR1 is MNHEY, CDR2 SVGAGI, per germline. CDR3 in amino acids: CASTPTGSATEAFF. The CDR3 nucleotides read TGTGCCAGCACTCCGACAGGGAGTGCCACTGAAGCTTTCTTT.

The rearrangement uses TRBV7-2 and TRBJ2-2; D perhaps matches TRBD2 (7 bases). V shed 8 bases and J shed 1 base, with 14 bases lying between them. The CDR3 has 15 residues. Germline-derived CDR1 and CDR2 are SGHTA and FQGNSA. CDR3 nucleotides: TGTGCCAGCGATCCTAGGGGGGGGAACACCGGGGAGCTGTTTTTT. This translates into CASDPRGGNTGELFF.

The chain uses TRBV28 and TRBJ2-7; 7 bases are a match to TRBD1. From germline, CDR1 is MDHEN and CDR2 SYDVKM. The CDR3 runs 13 residues. With V trimmed by 8 bases and J by 0 bases, 4 bases remained unmatched. The CDR3 reads CASHRQGSYEQYF. As DNA, the CDR3 is TGTGCCAGCCACCGACAGGGCTCCTACGAGCAGTACTTC.

The V and J genes are TRBV2 and TRBJ2-7; 15 nucleotides align to TRBD2. The CDR3 length is 16 residues. Unmatched junction bases numbered 9, after V lost 5 bases and J lost 7 bases. Germline V lookup: CDR1 SNHLY, CDR2 FYNNEI. Here the CDR3 DNA reads TGTGCCAGCAGTTACGGACTAGCGGGAGGGCCGCGGGAGCAGTACTTC. Its translation is CASSYGLAGGPREQYF.

This clone turned up a few times. The J gene is TRBJ2-2, the V gene TRBV5-6, with unresolved D. This CDR3 is built from 11 residues. Per the germline V gene, CDR1 is SGHDT and CDR2 is YYEEEE. Trimming pared 2 bases from V and 7 bases from J, leaving 3 bases between. CDR3 sequence reads: CASSFGGELFF. The CDR3 nucleotides are TGTGCCAGCAGCTTCGGCGGGGAGCTGTTTTTT.

The CDR3 nucleotides read TGCGCCAGCAGCTTGGATCCTGGGACAGGTTCCAATTCACCCCTCCACTTT. Translation gives CASSLDPGTGSNSPLHF. This chain connects TRBV5-1 to TRBJ1-6, with 8 bases fitting TRBD1. With 0 bases clipped from V and 7 bases from J, the junction kept 9 bases outside the gene matches. Per the germline V gene, CDR1 is SGHRS and CDR2 is YFSETQ. The CDR3 sequence is 17 residues long. Supplemented by reference TRBV5-1 and TRBJ1-6, the full variable domain reads KAGVTQTPRYLIKTRGQQVTLSCSPISGHRSVSWYQQTPGQGLQFLFEYFSETQRNKGNFPGRFSGRQFSNSRSEMNVSTLELGDSALYLCASSLDPGTGSNSPLHFGNGTRLTVT.

The genes are TRBV7-3 and TRBJ2-1, with 8 nucleotides matching TRBD2. The CDR3 is made up of 18 amino acids. V gave up 3 bases and J gave up 0 bases; unmatched junction bases: 10. Germline-derived CDR1 and CDR2 are SGHTA and FQGTGA. CDR3 protein: CASSLGTRRSGSYNEQFF. The CDR3 DNA reads TGTGCCAGCAGCTTGGGGACTAGGAGGTCAGGCTCCTACAATGAGCAGTTCTTC.

The chain uses TRBV6-5 and TRBJ1-1, with D possibly matching TRBD1 (6 bases). The CDR3 has 14 residues. With 7 bases removed from V and 1 base from J, the gap between germline ends came to 13 bases. Germline-derived CDR1 and CDR2 are MNHEY and SVGAGI. The CDR3 nucleotides are TGTGCCAGCAATTTCCCAGGGGCGAACACTGAAGCTTTCTTT. Translation gives CASNFPGANTEAFF.

The chain recombines TRBV6-2 or TRBV6-3 with TRBJ2-1; TRBD2 agrees at 10 bases. The CDR3 totals 15 residues. The V and J ends lost 4 bases and 2 bases, in that order; junction bases with no gene match: 2. Germline V gene lookup returns CDR1 MNHEY and CDR2 SVGEGT. The CDR3 DNA reads as TGTGCCAGCAGTTGGGGACTAGCGACCTACAATGAGCAGTTCTTC. This sequence encodes CASSWGLATYNEQFF.

The J gene is TRBJ2-2, the V gene TRBV28; D possibly corresponds to TRBD1 (6 bases). The germline gives CDR1 MDHEN, CDR2 SYDVKM. The germline V and J ends were trimmed by 7 bases and 12 bases, with 24 bases remaining between them. The CDR3 is made up of 15 amino acids. CDR3 sequence reads: CASNFQGSLVGKLFF. As DNA, the CDR3 is TGTGCCAGCAATTTCCAGGGGTCTCTGGTAGGGAAGCTGTTTTTT.

The chain couples TRBV5-1 to TRBJ1-2; 7 positions match TRBD1. The CDR3 length is 15 residues. Per the germline V gene, CDR1 is SGHRS and CDR2 is YFSETQ. V shed 0 bases, J shed 2 bases, and the junction held 4 bases outside the gene matches. CDR3 sequence: CASSLEPGGNYGYTF. The CDR3 nucleotides read TGCGCCAGCAGCTTGGAGCCAGGGGGGAACTATGGCTACACCTTC.

The chain recombines TRBV7-9 with TRBJ2-1, with TRBD2 identical over 9 bases. V lost 6 bases and J lost 8; bases outside the gene matches: 14. Germline CDR1 is SEHNR and CDR2 is FQNEAQ (reference sequence). The CDR3 has 16 residues. The CDR3 reads CASSSRAGGPADEQFF. CDR3 nucleotides: TGTGCCAGCAGTTCCCGCGCGGGGGGGCCGGCTGATGAGCAGTTCTTC.

This chain joins TRBV11-2 and TRBJ2-3; 11 bases align to TRBD2. The length of the CDR3 is 15 residues. Germline trimming cut 6 bases from V and 5 bases from J; bases unmatched to any gene: 7. The germline CDR1 and CDR2 sequences are SGHAT and FQNNGV. DNA for the CDR3: TGTGCCAGCAGTCCTGGTCTAGCGGGAGGAGATACGCAGTATTTT. As protein: CASSPGLAGGDTQYF.

The rearrangement joins TRBV4-3 to TRBJ1-2; D is unclear. Trimming took off 5 bases at V and 4 bases at J, with 8 bases between the two ends. Germline CDR1 and CDR2: LGHNA and YSLEER. The length of the CDR3 is 12 residues. As DNA, the CDR3 is TGCGCCAGCAGCAACGGAGGCTATGGCTACACCTTC. Translating it yields CASSNGGYGYTF.

This chain links TRBV6-5 with TRBJ1-1; 7 bases are shared with TRBD1. CDR3 length: 14 residues. The J segment lost 6 bases and the V segment lost 6 bases, leaving 10 bases of the junction unmatched. The germline CDR1 and CDR2 sequences are MNHEY and SVGAGI. This CDR3 is CASSLPGGKSEAFF. For the CDR3, the DNA is TGTGCCAGCAGCCTACCAGGGGGGAAGTCTGAAGCTTTCTTT.

The chain couples TRBV28 to TRBJ2-1; no definite D call. Germline CDR1 reads MDHEN; CDR2 reads SYDVKM. Trimming left V 7 bases short and J 2 bases short, with 12 bases between. This CDR3 contains 14 residues. The CDR3 sequence is CASTMGGPYNEQFF. CDR3 bases: TGTGCCAGCACCATGGGTGGACCCTACAATGAGCAGTTCTTC.

The rearrangement uses TRBV4-3 and TRBJ2-2, with 9 bases lining up with TRBD2. Per germline, CDR1 LGHNA and CDR2 YSLEER. J was trimmed by 0 bases and V by 0 bases; bases with no gene match: 11. The CDR3 has 20 residues. The CDR3 bases are TGCGCCAGCAGCCAAGATGCAGGAATAGGCGGGGGGGCGAACACCGGGGAGCTGTTTTTT. Residues: CASSQDAGIGGGANTGELFF.

The gene calls are TRBV28 and TRBJ2-5; 7 bases map to TRBD2. V was clipped by 5 bases and J by 1 base; unmatched bases: 7. This CDR3 is 15 amino acids long. Germline CDR1 MDHEN, CDR2 SYDVKM. In DNA, the CDR3 is TGTGCCAGCAGTGGGGGGGGACGGGCCCAAGAGACCCAGTACTTC. Translation gives CASSGGGRAQETQYF.

V and J are TRBV28 and TRBJ2-6, with 7 bases aligning to TRBD2. J was trimmed by 3 bases and V by 5 bases; bases with no gene match: 4. Germline CDR1 MDHEN, CDR2 SYDVKM. The CDR3 runs 15 residues. The CDR3 nucleotides are TGTGCCAGCAGTCCGCGGGAGTATGGGGCCAACGTCCTGACTTTC. This encodes CASSPREYGANVLTF.

The rearrangement joins TRBV11-3 to TRBJ1-1; possible D gene TRBD1, 6 bases. This CDR3 is 13 amino acids long. Trimming stripped 1 base from V and 11 bases from J, with 14 bases between. Per the germline V gene, CDR1 is SGHNT and CDR2 is YENEEA. CDR3 sequence reads: CASSLAPTGTAFF. CDR3 nucleotide sequence: TGTGCCAGCAGCTTAGCCCCTACAGGGACGGCTTTCTTT.

The chain carries TRBV28 and TRBJ2-3; TRBD1 or TRBD2 may be the D gene (5 bases each). V lost 6 bases, J lost 3 bases, and 19 bases lay in between. Looked up from germline, CDR1 is MDHEN and CDR2 is SYDVKM. This CDR3 has 16 residues. CDR3 in amino acids: CASSYQRGVKTDTQYF. In DNA form, the CDR3 reads TGTGCCAGCAGCTATCAAAGGGGAGTCAAGACAGATACGCAGTATTTT.

The CDR3 spells CASSTTGWTGELFF. The CDR3 DNA reads TGTGCCAGCAGCACGACAGGGTGGACCGGGGAGCTGTTTTTT. The V call is TRBV7-3, the J call TRBJ2-2; 7 bases map to TRBD1. V shed 5 bases, J shed 5 bases, and the junction held 5 bases outside the gene matches. This CDR3 has 14 residues. Germline CDR1 is SGHTA and CDR2 is FQGTGA. Full variable domain (missing parts from reference TRBV7-3 and TRBJ2-2): GAGVSQTPSNKVTEKGKYVELRCDPISGHTALYWYRQSLGQGPEFLIYFQGTGAADDSGLPNDRFFAVRPEGSVSTLKIQRTERGDSAVYLCASSTTGWTGELFFGEGSRLTVL.

This rearrangement joins TRBV7-2 to TRBJ1-5, with D perhaps matching TRBD1 (5 bases). Germline V gene sequence: CDR1 SGHTA, CDR2 FQGNSA. The CDR3 contains 13 residues. V lost 5 bases to trimming and J lost 11 bases, with 16 bases between them. The CDR3 DNA is TGTGCCAGCAGCCCAACAGGTTTCCAGTCCCAGCATTTT. Translated: CASSPTGFQSQHF.

This rearrangement joins TRBV28 to TRBJ1-3; D perhaps matches TRBD1 (6 bases). The length of the CDR3 is 15 residues. Trimming removed 5 bases at V and 3 bases at J, with 14 bases between. Germline CDR1 MDHEN, CDR2 SYDVKM. The CDR3 nucleotides are TGTGCCAGCAGTCCACCGACAGGTCTTGGAAACACCATATATTTT. It codes for CASSPPTGLGNTIYF. The variable domain in full, with the rest retrieved from reference TRBV28 and TRBJ1-3, is DVKVTQSSRYLVKRTGEKVFLECVQDMDHENMFWYRQDPGLGLRLIYFSYDVKMKEKGDIPEGYSVSREKKERFSLILESASTNQTSMYLCASSPPTGLGNTIYFGEGSWLTVV.

This chain connects TRBV4-2 to TRBJ2-7; 12 bases line up with TRBD1. Germline values: CDR1 LGHNA, CDR2 YNFKEQ. CDR3 length: 16 amino acids. The V gene end was trimmed by 3 bases and the J gene end by 4 bases; junction bases not matched to a gene: 7. CDR3 nucleotide sequence: TGTGCCAGCAGCCAGTCCGGGACAGGGGGCCCTTACGAGCAGTACTTC. Its translation: CASSQSGTGGPYEQYF.

The rearrangement joins TRBV5-4 to TRBJ1-3; D may be TRBD1 (6 bases). The CDR3 sequence is 15 residues long. Germline V lookup: CDR1 SGHNT, CDR2 YYREEE (reference sequence). The V end was cut by 3 bases, the J end by 3 bases, with 13 bases between. CDR3 DNA sequence: TGTGCCAGCAGCTCCCGTGGAGGGGGTGGAAACACCATATATTTT. Protein: CASSSRGGGGNTIYF.